This T cell receptor beta chain originates from a study of shared clonotypes between healthy human individuals. Study-wide results and caveats: Clonotype sharing among donors likely depends on sequencing depth. As a rule, naive subsets had a larger estimated richness than memory subsets.

V was trimmed by 5 bases and J by 6 bases, leaving 19 bases between them. CDR1 and CDR2 (germline): SGHVS, FNYEAQ. The CDR3 loop spans 16 amino acids. Comments on this clone: Antigen: not known.

The sorted-subset replicate PCRs were given 150 to 250 ng DNA, which is approximately 30,000 T cell genomes. TCRdb keeps only in-frame clones here, not all; method: immunoSEQ multiplex PCR. The sample holds around 2.1 million clones, about 93% seen once. CD8 cells classed as naive were CD45RO-negative and positively selected for CCR7, excluding terminally differentiated effector memory CD45RA+ cells. Sequencing input: naive CD8+ T cells from PBMCs. The chain recombines TRBV7-6 with TRBJ2-2; TRBD1 is a possible D gene (6 bases). The receptor was derived from a man aged 18 to 29 in good health. Some clones in this sample may be carry-over from other donors' samples. CDR3 amino acids: CASSTRQASPPGELFF. The CDR3 DNA reads TGTGCCAGCAGCACACGACAGGCGAGTCCCCCCGGGGAGCTGTTTTTT.